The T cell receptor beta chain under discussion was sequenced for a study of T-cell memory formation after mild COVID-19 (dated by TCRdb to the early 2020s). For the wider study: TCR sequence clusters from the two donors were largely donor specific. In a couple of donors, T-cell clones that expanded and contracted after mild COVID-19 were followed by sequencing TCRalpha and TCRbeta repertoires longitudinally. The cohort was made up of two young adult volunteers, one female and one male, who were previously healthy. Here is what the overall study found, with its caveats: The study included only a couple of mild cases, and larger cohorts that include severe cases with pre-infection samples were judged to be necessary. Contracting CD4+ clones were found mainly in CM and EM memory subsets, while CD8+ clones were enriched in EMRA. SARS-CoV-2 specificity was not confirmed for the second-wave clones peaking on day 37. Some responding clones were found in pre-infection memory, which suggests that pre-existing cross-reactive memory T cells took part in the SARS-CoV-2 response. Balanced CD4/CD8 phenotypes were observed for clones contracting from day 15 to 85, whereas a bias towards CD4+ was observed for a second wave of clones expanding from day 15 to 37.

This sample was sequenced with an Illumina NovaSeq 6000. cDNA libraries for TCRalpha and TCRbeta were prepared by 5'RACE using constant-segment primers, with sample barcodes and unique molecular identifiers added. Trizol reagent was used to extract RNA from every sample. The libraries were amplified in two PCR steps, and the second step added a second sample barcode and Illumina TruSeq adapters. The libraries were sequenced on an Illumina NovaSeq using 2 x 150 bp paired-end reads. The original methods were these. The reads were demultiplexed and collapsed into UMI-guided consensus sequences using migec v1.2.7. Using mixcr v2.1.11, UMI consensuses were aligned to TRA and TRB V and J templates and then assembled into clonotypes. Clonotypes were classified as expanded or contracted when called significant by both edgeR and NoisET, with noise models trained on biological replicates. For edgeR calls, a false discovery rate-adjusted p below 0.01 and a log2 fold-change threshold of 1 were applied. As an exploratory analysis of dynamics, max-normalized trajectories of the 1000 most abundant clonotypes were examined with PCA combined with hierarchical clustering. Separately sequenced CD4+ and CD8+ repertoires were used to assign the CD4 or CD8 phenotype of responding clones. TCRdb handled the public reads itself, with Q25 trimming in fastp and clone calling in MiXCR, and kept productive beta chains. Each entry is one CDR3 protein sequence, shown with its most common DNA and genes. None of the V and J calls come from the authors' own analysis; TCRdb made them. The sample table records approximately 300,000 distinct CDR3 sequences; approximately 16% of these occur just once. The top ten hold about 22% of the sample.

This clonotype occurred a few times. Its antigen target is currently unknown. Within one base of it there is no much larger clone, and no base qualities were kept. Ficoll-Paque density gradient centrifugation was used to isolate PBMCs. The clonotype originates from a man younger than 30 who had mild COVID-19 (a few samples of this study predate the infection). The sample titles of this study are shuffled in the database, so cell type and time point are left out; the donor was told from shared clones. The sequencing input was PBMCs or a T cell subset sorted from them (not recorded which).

The CDR3 amino acid sequence is: CASSLARTGLRAEQFF. The DNA sequence follows: TGTGCCAGCAGTTTAGCCAGGACTGGCTTAAGGGCTGAGCAGTTCTTC. The chain employs TRBV12-3 or TRBV12-4 and TRBJ2-1; TRBD2 is a possible D gene, resting on 5 matching bases. Between the V and J ends, shortened by 0 bases and 9 bases respectively, the junction contains 18 bases. The CDR3 runs 16 residues from the cysteine to the phenylalanine. Just the 48-base CDR3 DNA is kept, in frame starting at base 1.